Listed below are T cell receptor beta chains from one sample, sequenced in a study of shared clonotypes between healthy human individuals. Sequencing used immunoSEQ multiplex PCR; TCRdb keeps in-frame clones, though not all of them. The repertoire holds millions of clones, with around 94% as singletons. Input material: naive CD4+ T cells sorted from blood. These receptors all come from a young man in good health. Both conserved end residues are part of each CDR3. Fields, in order: J gene, V gene, clone size, D gene, CDR3 protein, CDR3 DNA. A D gene is named only where the DNA matches it firmly. Size is stated for part of the rows, as once, few or many counts, or as a class when the clone is expanded.

J gene: TRBJ2-3
V gene: TRBV19
clone size: NA
D gene: TRBD2
CDR3 protein: CASSIGGGARGTDTQYF
CDR3 DNA: TGTGCCAGTAGTATTGGCGGGGGGGCTAGGGGCACAGATACGCAGTATTTT

J gene: TRBJ2-1
V gene: TRBV7-9
clone size: NA
D gene: NA
CDR3 protein: CASSRRQGGDNEQFF
CDR3 DNA: TGTGCCAGCAGCCGGAGGCAGGGGGGGGACAATGAGCAGTTCTTC

J gene: TRBJ1-2
V gene: TRBV25-1
clone size: NA
D gene: TRBD1
CDR3 protein: CASTSQGKGYTF
CDR3 DNA: TGTGCCAGCACATCACAGGGGAAAGGCTACACCTTC

J gene: TRBJ2-7
V gene: TRBV13
clone size: NA
D gene: TRBD1
CDR3 protein: CASSSPGTGGNEQYF
CDR3 DNA: TGTGCCAGCAGCTCACCCGGGACAGGGGGGAACGAGCAGTACTTC

J gene: TRBJ2-5
V gene: TRBV6-1
clone size: NA
D gene: NA
CDR3 protein: CASSEAPHGTQYF
CDR3 DNA: TGTGCCAGCAGTGAAGCGCCCCACGGGACCCAGTACTTC

J gene: TRBJ2-7
V gene: TRBV2
clone size: NA
D gene: TRBD1
CDR3 protein: CATGQGEIDEQYF
CDR3 DNA: TGTGCCACAGGACAGGGGGAGATCGACGAGCAGTACTTC

J gene: TRBJ1-2
V gene: TRBV6-1
clone size: NA
D gene: TRBD1
CDR3 protein: CASSEVSGGQYGYTF
CDR3 DNA: TGTGCCAGCAGTGAAGTATCAGGGGGCCAGTATGGCTACACCTTC

J gene: TRBJ2-5
V gene: TRBV5-1
clone size: NA
D gene: NA
CDR3 protein: CASSLSAGRETQYF
CDR3 DNA: TGCGCCAGCAGCTTGTCCGCGGGCCGAGAGACCCAGTACTTC

J gene: TRBJ2-5
V gene: TRBV5-1
clone size: NA
D gene: NA
CDR3 protein: CASSVAEGASGETQYF
CDR3 DNA: TGCGCCAGCAGCGTGGCGGAGGGGGCGTCAGGAGAGACCCAGTACTTC

J gene: TRBJ2-7
V gene: TRBV6-6
clone size: once
D gene: NA
CDR3 protein: CASSYSRGPGSYEQYF
CDR3 DNA: TGTGCCAGCAGTTACTCTAGGGGTCCCGGCTCCTACGAGCAGTACTTC

J gene: TRBJ1-5
V gene: TRBV5-5
clone size: NA
D gene: NA
CDR3 protein: CASSSSGQGNQPQHF
CDR3 DNA: TGTGCCAGCAGCTCCTCGGGACAAGGCAATCAGCCCCAGCATTTT

J gene: TRBJ2-7
V gene: TRBV5-1
clone size: NA
D gene: NA
CDR3 protein: CASSRAARYEQYF
CDR3 DNA: TGCGCCAGCAGCCGGGCGGCCCGATACGAGCAGTACTTC

J gene: TRBJ1-3
V gene: TRBV5-1
clone size: NA
D gene: TRBD1
CDR3 protein: CASSQTGSGNTIYF
CDR3 DNA: TGCGCCAGCAGCCAGACAGGGTCTGGAAACACCATATATTTT

J gene: TRBJ2-7
V gene: TRBV15
clone size: NA
D gene: NA
CDR3 protein: CATSSPKRAENYEQYF
CDR3 DNA: TGTGCCACCAGCAGCCCAAAGCGGGCAGAAAACTACGAGCAGTACTTC

J gene: TRBJ2-5
V gene: TRBV7-2
clone size: NA
D gene: TRBD2
CDR3 protein: CASSSLGTSGRGTQETQYF
CDR3 DNA: TGTGCCAGCAGCTCCCTGGGGACTAGCGGGAGGGGGACTCAAGAGACCCAGTACTTC

J gene: TRBJ2-1
V gene: TRBV27
clone size: once
D gene: NA
CDR3 protein: CASSLSRTGGYNEQFF
CDR3 DNA: TGTGCCAGCAGTTTATCGAGAACCGGAGGGTACAATGAGCAGTTCTTC

J gene: TRBJ2-7
V gene: TRBV29-1
clone size: NA
D gene: NA
CDR3 protein: CSVGVGAPYEQYF
CDR3 DNA: TGCAGCGTGGGGGTTGGGGCACCCTACGAGCAGTACTTC

J gene: TRBJ1-4
V gene: TRBV6-5
clone size: once
D gene: TRBD1
CDR3 protein: CASSYVGQDREKLFF
CDR3 DNA: TGTGCCAGCAGTTATGTCGGGCAGGACAGGGAAAAACTGTTTTTT

J gene: TRBJ2-1
V gene: TRBV7-9
clone size: NA
D gene: TRBD2
CDR3 protein: CASSLGLAGGQGYNEQFF
CDR3 DNA: TGTGCCAGCAGCTTGGGACTAGCGGGAGGTCAGGGGTACAATGAGCAGTTCTTC

J gene: TRBJ1-1
V gene: TRBV18
clone size: NA
D gene: NA
CDR3 protein: CASSPMAKDTEAFF
CDR3 DNA: TGTGCCAGCTCACCAATGGCTAAGGACACTGAAGCTTTCTTT

J gene: TRBJ2-7
V gene: TRBV15
clone size: NA
D gene: TRBD2
CDR3 protein: CATREGDDYEQYF
CDR3 DNA: TGTGCCACCCGGGAGGGGGACGACTACGAGCAGTACTTC

J gene: TRBJ2-1
V gene: TRBV29-1
clone size: NA
D gene: TRBD1
CDR3 protein: CSVGTGTNEQFF
CDR3 DNA: TGCAGCGTAGGGACAGGGACCAATGAGCAGTTCTTC

J gene: TRBJ1-1
V gene: TRBV7-8
clone size: NA
D gene: NA
CDR3 protein: CASSSSSGLRSEAFF
CDR3 DNA: TGTGCCAGCAGCTCGAGTTCAGGGCTTCGGAGTGAAGCTTTCTTT

J gene: TRBJ2-1
V gene: TRBV12-2
clone size: NA
D gene: NA
CDR3 protein: CASRPSAGTSGNEQFF
CDR3 DNA: TGTGCAAGTCGCCCCTCGGCCGGGACTAGCGGCAATGAGCAGTTCTTC

J gene: TRBJ2-3
V gene: TRBV5-1
clone size: NA
D gene: NA
CDR3 protein: CAYGRAPQDTQYF
CDR3 DNA: TGCGCCTATGGTAGGGCCCCCCAGGATACGCAGTATTTT

J gene: TRBJ1-1
V gene: TRBV6-5
clone size: NA
D gene: NA
CDR3 protein: CASSRGRETEAFF
CDR3 DNA: TGTGCCAGTAGTAGGGGCAGAGAAACTGAAGCTTTCTTT

J gene: TRBJ2-7
V gene: TRBV5-5
clone size: NA
D gene: NA
CDR3 protein: CASSLAGGPYEQYF
CDR3 DNA: TGTGCCAGCAGCTTAGCAGGAGGCCCCTACGAGCAGTACTTC

J gene: TRBJ1-2
V gene: TRBV2
clone size: NA
D gene: TRBD1
CDR3 protein: CASRGTGLGRDYTF
CDR3 DNA: TGTGCCAGCAGGGGGACAGGCCTTGGACGTGACTACACCTTC

J gene: TRBJ2-6
V gene: TRBV5-1
clone size: NA
D gene: TRBD2
CDR3 protein: CASSGDSGANVLTF
CDR3 DNA: TGCGCCAGTAGCGGGGATTCTGGGGCCAACGTCCTGACTTTC

J gene: TRBJ2-5
V gene: TRBV5-1
clone size: few
D gene: TRBD2
CDR3 protein: CASSPVTSGRQETQYF
CDR3 DNA: TGCGCCAGCAGCCCGGTGACTAGCGGGAGACAAGAGACCCAGTACTTC

J gene: TRBJ1-2
V gene: TRBV10-3
clone size: NA
D gene: NA
CDR3 protein: CAISAEAPGNYGYTF
CDR3 DNA: TGTGCCATCAGTGCAGAGGCCCCGGGGAACTATGGCTACACCTTC

J gene: TRBJ2-7
V gene: TRBV7-2
clone size: once
D gene: TRBD2
CDR3 protein: CASSLEAGVVSYEQYF
CDR3 DNA: TGTGCCAGCAGCTTAGAGGCGGGAGTAGTATCCTACGAGCAGTACTTC

J gene: TRBJ1-1
V gene: TRBV28
clone size: NA
D gene: NA
CDR3 protein: CASSLSFWGPDTEAFF
CDR3 DNA: TGTGCCAGCAGTTTGTCGTTTTGGGGTCCGGACACTGAAGCTTTCTTT

J gene: TRBJ2-5
V gene: TRBV5-1
clone size: once
D gene: TRBD1
CDR3 protein: CASSLETGTGETQYF
CDR3 DNA: TGCGCCAGCAGCTTAGAGACAGGGACGGGGGAGACCCAGTACTTC

J gene: TRBJ2-2
V gene: TRBV19
clone size: NA
D gene: NA
CDR3 protein: CASRVGGVNTGELFF
CDR3 DNA: TGTGCCAGTAGGGTGGGTGGTGTTAACACCGGGGAGCTGTTTTTT

J gene: TRBJ1-5
V gene: TRBV6-1
clone size: NA
D gene: TRBD1
CDR3 protein: CASSSGTAHQPQHF
CDR3 DNA: TGTGCCAGCAGCTCCGGGACAGCTCATCAGCCCCAGCATTTT

J gene: TRBJ1-3
V gene: TRBV19
clone size: NA
D gene: NA
CDR3 protein: CASTLGNTIYF
CDR3 DNA: TGTGCCAGTACCCTTGGAAACACCATATATTTT

J gene: TRBJ1-2
V gene: TRBV18
clone size: NA
D gene: NA
CDR3 protein: CASSPPTGVYGYTF
CDR3 DNA: TGTGCCAGCTCACCCCCGACTGGAGTCTATGGCTACACCTTC

J gene: TRBJ2-1
V gene: TRBV4-2
clone size: NA
D gene: TRBD2
CDR3 protein: CASSRTSGRGNEQFF
CDR3 DNA: TGTGCCAGCAGCCGGACTAGCGGGAGGGGGAATGAGCAGTTCTTC

J gene: TRBJ1-2
V gene: TRBV7-6
clone size: NA
D gene: NA
CDR3 protein: CASSLSRSFGYGYTF
CDR3 DNA: TGTGCCAGCAGCTTAAGCAGGAGCTTCGGCTATGGCTACACCTTC

J gene: TRBJ1-5
V gene: TRBV6-1
clone size: NA
D gene: NA
CDR3 protein: CASSETVYSNQPQHF
CDR3 DNA: TGTGCCAGCAGTGAGACCGTGTATAGCAATCAGCCCCAGCATTTT

J gene: TRBJ2-2
V gene: TRBV30
clone size: NA
D gene: TRBD1
CDR3 protein: CAWSVTRQGTGELFF
CDR3 DNA: TGTGCCTGGAGTGTAACCCGACAGGGCACCGGGGAGCTGTTTTTT

J gene: TRBJ2-3
V gene: TRBV9
clone size: NA
D gene: NA
CDR3 protein: CASSVRGNADTQYF
CDR3 DNA: TGTGCCAGCAGCGTGAGGGGGAACGCAGATACGCAGTATTTT

J gene: TRBJ2-7
V gene: TRBV5-1
clone size: once
D gene: NA
CDR3 protein: CASSFRGLSSYEQYF
CDR3 DNA: TGCGCCAGCAGCTTTAGGGGGTTAAGCTCCTACGAGCAGTACTTC

J gene: TRBJ2-2
V gene: TRBV25-1
clone size: NA
D gene: NA
CDR3 protein: CASSNSLGAGELFF
CDR3 DNA: TGTGCCAGCAGTAATAGTTTAGGGGCCGGGGAGCTGTTTTTT

J gene: TRBJ1-3
V gene: TRBV19
clone size: NA
D gene: TRBD1
CDR3 protein: CATGSQGRTIYF
CDR3 DNA: TGTGCCACCGGTTCACAGGGGAGGACCATATATTTT

J gene: TRBJ2-5
V gene: TRBV18
clone size: NA
D gene: NA
CDR3 protein: CASSRTYLETQYF
CDR3 DNA: TGTGCCAGCTCGAGGACTTACTTGGAGACCCAGTACTTC

J gene: TRBJ2-7
V gene: TRBV12-5
clone size: NA
D gene: TRBD2
CDR3 protein: CASGLGSGGSYEQYF
CDR3 DNA: TGTGCTAGTGGTTTAGGGTCGGGGGGCTCCTACGAGCAGTACTTC

J gene: TRBJ1-1
V gene: TRBV4-3
clone size: NA
D gene: TRBD1
CDR3 protein: CASSRRLKQGGVDTEAFF
CDR3 DNA: TGCGCCAGCAGCCGACGGCTTAAACAGGGGGGGGTCGACACTGAAGCTTTCTTT

J gene: TRBJ2-7
V gene: TRBV9
clone size: NA
D gene: NA
CDR3 protein: CASSVGGSQAGYEQYF
CDR3 DNA: TGTGCCAGCAGCGTAGGAGGGAGCCAAGCCGGCTACGAGCAGTACTTC

J gene: TRBJ1-6
V gene: TRBV15
clone size: NA
D gene: NA
CDR3 protein: CATRMMDGKRSYNSPLHF
CDR3 DNA: TGTGCCACCCGAATGATGGACGGTAAACGCTCCTATAATTCACCCCTCCACTTT

J gene: TRBJ2-3
V gene: TRBV11-3
clone size: NA
D gene: TRBD2
CDR3 protein: CASSSAGVTDTQYF
CDR3 DNA: TGTGCCAGCAGCTCGGCGGGAGTCACAGATACGCAGTATTTT

J gene: TRBJ2-2
V gene: TRBV6-5
clone size: NA
D gene: NA
CDR3 protein: CASSYDGNTGELFF
CDR3 DNA: TGTGCCAGCAGTTACGACGGAAACACCGGGGAGCTGTTTTTT

J gene: TRBJ2-7
V gene: TRBV6-1
clone size: NA
D gene: TRBD2
CDR3 protein: CASSQTSGIYEQYF
CDR3 DNA: TGTGCCAGCAGTCAGACTAGCGGGATCTACGAGCAGTACTTC

J gene: TRBJ1-3
V gene: TRBV19
clone size: NA
D gene: NA
CDR3 protein: CASSPQGITGNTIYF
CDR3 DNA: TGTGCCAGTAGTCCTCAGGGGATTACTGGAAACACCATATATTTT

J gene: TRBJ2-7
V gene: TRBV5-1
clone size: NA
D gene: NA
CDR3 protein: CASRIDPTGYEQYF
CDR3 DNA: TGCGCCAGCCGGATAGACCCGACGGGCTACGAGCAGTACTTC

J gene: TRBJ2-2
V gene: TRBV5-8
clone size: NA
D gene: NA
CDR3 protein: CASSSTDPNTGELFF
CDR3 DNA: TGTGCCAGCAGCTCGACAGATCCGAACACCGGGGAGCTGTTTTTT

J gene: TRBJ1-2
V gene: TRBV6-5
clone size: NA
D gene: TRBD1
CDR3 protein: CASSKRDSRLYGYTF
CDR3 DNA: TGTGCCAGCAGCAAGAGGGACAGTCGATTATATGGCTACACCTTC